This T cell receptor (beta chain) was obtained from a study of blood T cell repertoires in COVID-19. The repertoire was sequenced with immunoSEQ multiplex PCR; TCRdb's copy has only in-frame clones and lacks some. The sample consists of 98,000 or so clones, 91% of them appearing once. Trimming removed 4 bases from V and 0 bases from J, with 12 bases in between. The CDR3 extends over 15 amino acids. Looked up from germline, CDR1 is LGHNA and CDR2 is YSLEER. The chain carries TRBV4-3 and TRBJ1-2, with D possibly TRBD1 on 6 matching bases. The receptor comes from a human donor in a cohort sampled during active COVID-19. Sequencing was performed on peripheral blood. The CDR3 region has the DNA TGCGCCAGCAGCCCAGGGGACGGGCCTAACTATGGCTACACCTTC. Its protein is CASSPGDGPNYGYTF.